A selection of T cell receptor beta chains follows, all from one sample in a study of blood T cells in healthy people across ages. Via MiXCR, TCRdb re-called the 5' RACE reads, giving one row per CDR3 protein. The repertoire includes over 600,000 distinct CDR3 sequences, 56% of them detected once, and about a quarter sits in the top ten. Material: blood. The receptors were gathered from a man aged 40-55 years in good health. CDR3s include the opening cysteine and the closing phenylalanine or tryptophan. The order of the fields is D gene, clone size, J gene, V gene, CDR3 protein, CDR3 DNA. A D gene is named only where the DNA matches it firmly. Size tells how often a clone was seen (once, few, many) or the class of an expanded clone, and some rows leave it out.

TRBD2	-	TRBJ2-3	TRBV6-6	CASSYSQGLARDAQYF	TGTGCCAGCAGTTACTCGCAGGGACTAGCTAGGGATGCGCAGTATTTT
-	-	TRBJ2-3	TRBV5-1	CASSSMMAGTGTQYF	TGCGCCAGCAGCTCTATGATGGCGGGCACAGGTACGCAGTATTTT
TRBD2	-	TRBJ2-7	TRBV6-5	CASSPVGSGASYEQYF	TGTGCCAGCAGCCCGGTAGGAAGCGGGGCCTCCTACGAGCAGTACTTC
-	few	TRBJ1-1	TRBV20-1	CSARGGFENTEAFF	TGCAGTGCTAGAGGGGGATTCGAGAACACTGAAGCTTTCTTT
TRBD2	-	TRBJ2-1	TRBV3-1	CASSLPGASGSGVDEQFF	TGTGCCAGCAGCCTACCTGGTGCTAGCGGGAGTGGTGTGGATGAGCAGTTCTTC
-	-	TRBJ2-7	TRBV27	CASSSTPGCDEQYF	TGTGCCAGCAGTTCAACCCCAGGGTGTGACGAGCAGTACTTC
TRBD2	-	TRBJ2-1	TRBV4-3	CASSPSGSISYNEQFF	TGCGCCAGCAGCCCTAGCGGGAGTATCTCCTACAATGAGCAGTTCTTC
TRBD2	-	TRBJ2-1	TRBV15	CATSTGTSEVTEQFF	TGTGCCACCAGCACCGGGACTAGCGAGGTCACTGAGCAGTTCTTC
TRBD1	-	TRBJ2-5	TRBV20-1	CSAGTGGRLETQYF	TGCAGTGCTGGGACAGGGGGCCGGCTGGAGACCCAGTACTTC
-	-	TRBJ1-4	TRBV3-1	CASSQDTFSGKLFF	TGTGCCAGCAGCCAAGATACATTCAGTGGAAAACTGTTTTTT